Below, 27 T cell receptor beta chains from the same sample are listed, as sequenced in a study of T cell repertoires in ileal Crohn's disease. Time point described: neoterminal ileum biopsy at postoperative endoscopy, about 6 months after surgery. The table came from immunoSEQ multiplex PCR; TCRdb's copy has only in-frame clones and leaves some out. The table records tens of thousands of clones, about 88% of them present only once. Sample: ileal tissue. These receptors were taken from an adult with Crohn's disease.

The CDR3 DNA reads as TGCGCCAGCAGCGAGAATGGTCGGAACACTGAAGCTTTCTTT. It yields the protein CASSENGRNTEAFF. This chain links TRBV5-1 with TRBJ1-1; D ambiguous. V was clipped by 4 bases and J by 1 base, with 11 bases between them. The CDR3 covers 14 residues. Germline lookup yields CDR1 SGHRS and CDR2 YFSETQ.

This clone was counted once. V is TRBV19 and J is TRBJ2-7, with 7 bases that match TRBD2. J gave up 2 bases and V 1 base, and 2 bases lay outside the gene matches. This CDR3 is 14 amino acids long. CDR1 and CDR2 (germline): LNHDA, SQIVND (reference sequence). The CDR3: CASSIGGGPYEQYF. CDR3 in DNA: TGTGCCAGTAGTATAGGCGGGGGACCCTACGAGCAGTACTTC.

V is TRBV27 and J is TRBJ1-6; D uncertain. The germline V gene encodes CDR1 MNHEY and CDR2 SMNVEV (reference sequence). CDR3 size: 15 residues. V was trimmed by 4 bases and J by 1 base, leaving 8 bases between them. In nucleotides, the CDR3 is TGTGCCAGCAGTTCGTTAATGTCCTATAATTCACCCCTCCACTTT. Its translation is CASSSLMSYNSPLHF.

CDR3 loop: CASSSPFLQGADGYGYTF. The CDR3 nucleotides read TGCGCCAGCAGCTCGCCATTTCTTCAGGGGGCGGACGGCTATGGCTACACCTTC. The chain uses TRBV5-1 and TRBJ1-2, with 8 bases that match TRBD1. V was pared by 3 bases and J by 4 bases, with 17 bases of the junction left unmatched. This CDR3 is 18 amino acids long. Germline V CDR1 and CDR2: SGHRS, YFSETQ.

This chain uses TRBV7-9 with TRBJ1-4, with 7 bases that match TRBD1. This CDR3 has 15 residues. Germline-derived CDR1 and CDR2 are SEHNR and FQNEAQ (reference sequence). Trimming cost V 5 bases and J 3 bases; bases outside gene matches: 6. CDR3 sequence: CASSTDRDANEKLFF. The CDR3 region has the DNA TGTGCCAGCAGCACTGACAGGGATGCTAATGAAAAACTGTTTTTT.

The chain combines TRBV13 with TRBJ1-1, with D possibly being TRBD1 (6 bases). Germline CDR1 PRHDT, CDR2 FYEKMQ (reference sequence). The CDR3 loop spans 12 amino acids. The ends were cut back, 6 bases at V and 4 bases at J, with 9 bases in the middle. The CDR3 region has the DNA TGTGCCAGCAGGACAGGCGGCACTGAAGCTTTCTTT. Translated, it gives CASRTGGTEAFF.

The chain combines TRBV27 with TRBJ2-7; D perhaps matches TRBD1 (5 bases). CDR1 MNHEY and CDR2 SMNVEV come from the germline V gene (reference sequence). The length of the CDR3 is 11 residues. V was cut by 8 bases and J by 6 bases, with 11 bases left in between. The chain's CDR3 is CASGQGFEQYV. The CDR3 region has the DNA TGTGCCAGCGGTCAGGGATTCGAGCAGTACGTC.

The chain employs TRBV7-9 and TRBJ2-5; D possibly corresponds to TRBD1 (6 bases). This CDR3 has 14 amino acids. V was clipped by 5 bases and J by 5 bases, with 15 bases between them. Germline loops: CDR1 SEHNR, CDR2 FQNEAQ (reference sequence). CDR3 sequence reads: CASSEQQGWETQYF. CDR3 nucleotides: TGTGCCAGCAGCGAACAACAGGGCTGGGAGACCCAGTACTTC.

The gene calls are TRBV18 and TRBJ1-5; D may be TRBD1 (6 bases). Germline V CDR1 and CDR2: KGHSH, LQKENI. The CDR3 length is 15 residues. The V end lost 4 bases, the J end lost 7 bases, and 17 bases lay between the germline ends. The chain's CDR3 is CASSQQGPLGQPQHF. The CDR3 nucleotides are TGTGCCAGCTCACAACAGGGACCACTAGGGCAGCCCCAGCATTTT.

The rearrangement uses TRBV10-3 and TRBJ1-5; TRBD1 might be the D (5 bases). The CDR3 runs to 14 residues. Trimming stripped 10 bases from V and 0 bases from J, with 13 bases between. The germline V gene encodes CDR1 ENHRY and CDR2 SYGVKD. The CDR3 DNA reads as TGTGCCACCCAGGGAAGCCATAGCAATCAGCCCCAGCATTTT. Its protein is CATQGSHSNQPQHF.

The rearrangement joins TRBV7-2 to TRBJ1-6; D gene uncertain. V was pared by 1 base and J by 9 bases, with 19 bases between. The CDR3 contains 17 residues. CDR1 is SGHTA and CDR2 is FQGNSA in the germline V gene. In nucleotides, the CDR3 is TGTGCCAGCAGCTTAGGGGCGTCGGGTCGGGGAGGTTCACCCCTCCACTTT. It encodes CASSLGASGRGGSPLHF.

The genes are TRBV5-1 and TRBJ2-6, with D uncertain. The CDR3 totals 16 residues. The germline gives CDR1 SGHRS, CDR2 YFSETQ. The ends were cut back, 0 bases at V and 0 bases at J, with 7 bases in the middle. Written as DNA, the CDR3 is TGCGCCAGCAGCTTGGACCCCTACTCTGGGGCCAACGTCCTGACTTTC. Its protein product is CASSLDPYSGANVLTF.

CDR3 bases: TGTGCCAGCAGCGTGGATGGAGTCAATGAAAAACTGTTTTTT. Protein: CASSVDGVNEKLFF. The chain has TRBV9 and TRBJ1-4; D is unresolved. The V end was cut by 2 bases, the J end by 5 bases, with 10 bases between. CDR3 size: 14 residues. From germline, CDR1 is SGDLS and CDR2 YYNGEE. Based on the CDR3 plus reference TRBV9 and TRBJ1-4, the full variable domain is DSGVTQTPKHLITATGQRVTLRCSPRSGDLSVYWYQQSLDQGLQFLIQYYNGEERAKGNILERFSAQQFPDLHSELNLSSLELGDSALYFCASSVDGVNEKLFFGSGTQLSVL.

The chain uses TRBV7-6 and TRBJ2-1; D is perhaps TRBD1 (5 bases). Germline V CDR1 and CDR2: SGHVS, FNYEAQ. V lost 7 bases and J 3 bases, leaving 10 bases between the germline ends. The CDR3 is 13 residues long. CDR3 nucleotide sequence: TGTGCCAGCAATCCAGGGTTCTACAATGAGCAGTTCTTC. Encoded protein: CASNPGFYNEQFF.

CDR3 nucleotide sequence: TGTGCCAGTAGTATAGGGGCACGCGATCAGCCCCAGCATTTT. This translates into CASSIGARDQPQHF. This sequence joins TRBV19 and TRBJ1-5, with D uncertain. This CDR3 has 14 amino acids. From germline, CDR1 is LNHDA and CDR2 SQIVND (reference sequence). With 1 base removed from V and 5 bases from J, the gap between germline ends came to 9 bases.

This clone was observed a single time. The chain carries TRBV7-8 and TRBJ1-2; D might be TRBD1 (5 bases). CDR1 is SGHVS and CDR2 is FQNEAQ in the germline V gene. The CDR3 contains 16 residues. The V end was cut by 5 bases, the J end by 3 bases, with 19 bases between. Here the CDR3 reads CASSQFLGGEDYGYTF. The CDR3 nucleotides are TGTGCCAGCAGCCAATTTCTCGGGGGGGAAGACTATGGCTACACCTTC.

The chain couples TRBV13 to TRBJ2-7; D remains ambiguous. The ends were cut back, 1 base at V and 1 base at J, with 5 bases in the middle. CDR1 PRHDT and CDR2 FYEKMQ come from the germline V gene (reference sequence). The CDR3 is made up of 13 amino acids. The CDR3 is CASSLEQSYEQYF. CDR3 nucleotide sequence: TGTGCCAGCAGCTTAGAACAGTCCTACGAGCAGTACTTC.

This rearrangement joins TRBV19 to TRBJ2-7; D is uncertain. Germline V CDR1 and CDR2: LNHDA, SQIVND (reference sequence). With 3 bases removed from V and 2 bases from J, the gap between germline ends came to 17 bases. CDR3 length: 16 residues. This CDR3 reads CASSIFVTQYTYEQYF. The CDR3 DNA reads as TGTGCCAGTAGTATTTTTGTGACACAATATACCTACGAGCAGTACTTC.

The rearrangement uses TRBV5-6 and TRBJ2-7; D is perhaps TRBD2 (5 bases). V was shortened by 4 bases and J by 2 bases, with 19 bases between the two germline ends. The germline V gene encodes CDR1 SGHDT and CDR2 YYEEEE. This CDR3 comprises 16 residues. This CDR3 is CASSPLYSGGPYEQYV. Written as DNA, the CDR3 is TGTGCCAGCAGCCCACTATACAGCGGTGGGCCCTACGAGCAGTACGTC.

The rearrangement links TRBV4-1 to TRBJ2-7; D uncertain. In germline, CDR1 is MGHRA, CDR2 YSYEKL. Trimming removed 0 bases from V and 3 bases from J, with 6 bases in between. The CDR3 is 13 residues long. As DNA, the CDR3 is TGCGCCAGCAGCCAAGATATTAACTACGAGCAGTACGTC. Its translation: CASSQDINYEQYV.

This chain joins TRBV5-6 and TRBJ1-2; no clear D gene. The CDR3 length is 15 residues. Germline CDR1 reads SGHDT; CDR2 reads YYEEEE. V lost 1 base to trimming and J lost 6 bases, with 16 bases between them. DNA of the CDR3: TGTGCCAGCAGCTTGTATTACGCGGCGGTTGATGGCTACACCTTC. Protein: CASSLYYAAVDGYTF.

The rearrangement joins TRBV18 to TRBJ1-2, with unresolved D. Trimming pared 3 bases from V and 0 bases from J, leaving 17 bases between. CDR3 length: 17 amino acids. CDR1 and CDR2 from the germline V gene are KGHSH and LQKENI. The CDR3 nucleotides read TGTGCCAGCTCACCCCCGAGAGGTAGGAGATCTAACTATGGCTACACCTTC. It encodes CASSPPRGRRSNYGYTF.

The chain combines TRBV19 with TRBJ1-2; D perhaps matches TRBD1 (6 bases). This CDR3 has 14 amino acids. CDR1 and CDR2 (germline): LNHDA, SQIVND (reference sequence). V lost 6 bases and J lost 5, with 16 bases in between. DNA of the CDR3: TGTGCCAGTAGCCCCAGGGGCGCGTGGTATGGCTACACCTTC. Amino acid sequence: CASSPRGAWYGYTF.

V gene TRBV27 combines with J gene TRBJ1-4; perhaps TRBD1 as D (6 bases). Germline V CDR1 and CDR2: MNHEY, SMNVEV (reference sequence). CDR3 length equals 15 residues. Between the trimmed V and J ends, which lost 2 bases and 4 bases, there was a span of 11 bases. The chain's CDR3 is CASSLSGTYNEKLFF. CDR3 nucleotides: TGTGCCAGCAGTTTAAGTGGGACATATAATGAAAAACTGTTTTTT. The variable domain in full, completed from reference TRBV27 and TRBJ1-4, reads EAQVTQNPRYLITVTGKKLTVTCSQNMNHEYMSWYRQDPGLGLRQIYYSMNVEVTDKGDVPEGYKVSRKEKRNFPLILESPSPNQTSLYFCASSLSGTYNEKLFFGSGTQLSVL.

V is TRBV5-4 and J is TRBJ2-1; 8 bases are shared with TRBD1. This CDR3 is built from 15 residues. Germline V gene data show CDR1 as SGHNT and CDR2 as YYREEE (reference sequence). The ends lost 3 bases at V and 4 bases at J; junction bases unmatched: 6. CDR3 sequence: CASSWGQDKYNEQFF. CDR3 coding DNA: TGTGCCAGCAGCTGGGGACAGGACAAATACAATGAGCAGTTCTTC.

The chain is built from TRBV9 and TRBJ1-1; D call uncertain. The CDR3 sequence is 13 residues long. Trimming pared 0 bases from V and 11 bases from J, leaving 14 bases between. The germline CDR1 and CDR2 sequences are SGDLS and YYNGEE. CDR3 nucleotide sequence: TGTGCCAGCAGCGTAGTGAGTGGGGAGGTGGCTTTCTTT. Amino acid sequence: CASSVVSGEVAFF.

The chain uses TRBV5-6 and TRBJ2-7; TRBD1 matches at 10 bases. Trimming took 3 bases from V and 4 from J; bases not matched to a gene: 10. Germline-derived CDR1 and CDR2 are SGHDT and YYEEEE. The length of the CDR3 is 16 residues. The CDR3 DNA follows: TGTGCCAGCAGCTCTAAAGGGACAGGGGAATTTTACGAGCAGTACGTC. This encodes CASSSKGTGEFYEQYV.